These T cell receptor beta chains were read from a single sample in a study of T-cell reconstitution after alpha-beta-depleted transplantation in children. TCRdb re-called the PCR reads through MiXCR, storing one row per CDR3 protein. The repertoire holds about 1,000,000 distinct CDR3 sequences, with about 29% as singletons. The sequenced sample was PBMCs, mostly from graft donor cells, obtained 360 days after TCRalphabeta/CD19-depleted stem cell transplant. These receptor sequences come from a boy in the first two years of life who had a stem cell transplant for SCID, so the T cells may come from the graft donor. Both conserved end residues are part of each CDR3. D genes are given only for firm matches.

V gene,D gene,CDR3 protein
TRBV4-1,TRBD2,CASSQGASGGAHF
TRBV15,NA,CATSRGGLSYEQYF
TRBV7-8,NA,CASSLYEDNRPISYNEQFF
TRBV6-5,NA,CASSYTMGLFYEQYF
TRBV5-1,NA,CASSPWVAGGGDQYF
TRBV5-1,NA,CACSLVQGERGRIDYNEQFF
TRBV5-5,TRBD1,CASSPGPGTGGFSPLHF
TRBV3-1,TRBD1,CASSPGRTGIQNEQFF
TRBV3-1,TRBD1,CASSQERTGYPSTDTQYF
TRBV5-1,TRBD1,CASRGQGRGNEKLFF
TRBV20-1,TRBD1,CSANRGRSYEQYF
TRBV20-1,NA,CSAATMPSSYEQYF
TRBV7-8,TRBD1,CASSLGEDRGRPEQYF
TRBV7-9,NA,CASSYSVGGSEQFF
TRBV27,NA,CASGASNQPQHF
TRBV20-1,NA,CSASGLAGYEQYF
TRBV20-1,NA,CSARAQVGQETQYF
TRBV7-9,NA,CASSLSRGEGDTQYF
TRBV29-1,NA,CSVKTGYTEAFF
TRBV20-1,NA,CSAAQHSEAFF
TRBV20-1,TRBD2,CSASRPLAGEETQYF
TRBV7-2,TRBD1,CASSLLTGREPQHF
TRBV13,TRBD1,CASSSRDRGSEQFF
TRBV25-1,NA,CASRISGGTDTQYF
TRBV9,NA,CASSVRSPNTGELFF
TRBV11-1,TRBD1,CASSFEGGLNTEAFF
TRBV18,NA,CASSEAGSVDTQYF
TRBV2,TRBD2,CASRSGGANEQFF
TRBV20-1,NA,CSAARGYGTDTQYF
TRBV10-3,NA,CAINRGDEQYF
TRBV7-3,NA,CASSLLPNPGANVLTF